This record covers a single T cell receptor beta chain. No antigen is known for it. A read error may be the cause here, since a much bigger clone is one base away. A constant-region primer primed TCR beta cDNA synthesis from roughly 500 ng of total RNA. Three nested multiplex PCR rounds of slightly modified ARM-PCR generated TCR beta libraries. A C-beta reverse primer was combined with TRBV1-TRBV30 forward primers in the first two PCR rounds, and each round had about 10 cycles. TCRdb reprocessed the multiplex PCR reads with MiXCR, giving one entry per CDR3 protein. Here the sample spans about 200,000 distinct CDR3 sequences, less than 70% being singletons. The data originate from a study of tumor-infiltrating lymphocytes in primary liver carcinoma. Study-wide points: Tumor tissue displayed a significantly greater top-250-clone fraction than blood (p = 0.039).

The CDR3 consists of 16 residues. Germline lookup yields CDR1 SGHNT and CDR2 YYREEE (reference sequence). Unsorted whole blood supplied the blood RNA, and germline DNA was isolated too. The source is a woman aged 55-75 years with primary liver carcinoma and hepatitis B virus infection. The V call is TRBV5-4, the J call TRBJ2-5; 13 bases match TRBD2. The source material was peripheral blood. Written as DNA, the CDR3 is TGTACCAGCAGCCTCAGGACTAGCGGGAGTTATGAGACCCAGTACTTC. This codes for CTSSLRTSGSYETQYF.